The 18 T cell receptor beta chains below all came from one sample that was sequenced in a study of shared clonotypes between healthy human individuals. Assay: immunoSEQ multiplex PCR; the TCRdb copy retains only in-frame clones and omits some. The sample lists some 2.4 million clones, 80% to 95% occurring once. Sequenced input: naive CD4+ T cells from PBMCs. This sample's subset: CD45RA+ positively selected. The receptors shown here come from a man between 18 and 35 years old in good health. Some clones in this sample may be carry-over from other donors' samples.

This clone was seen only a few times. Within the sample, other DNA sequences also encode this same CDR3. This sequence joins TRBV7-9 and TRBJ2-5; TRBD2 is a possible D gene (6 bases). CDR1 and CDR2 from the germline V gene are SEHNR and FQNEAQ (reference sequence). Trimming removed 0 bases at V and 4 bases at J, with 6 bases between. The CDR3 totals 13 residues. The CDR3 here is CASSLAGGETQYF. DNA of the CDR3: TGTGCCAGCAGCTTAGCGGGAGGAGAGACCCAGTACTTC.

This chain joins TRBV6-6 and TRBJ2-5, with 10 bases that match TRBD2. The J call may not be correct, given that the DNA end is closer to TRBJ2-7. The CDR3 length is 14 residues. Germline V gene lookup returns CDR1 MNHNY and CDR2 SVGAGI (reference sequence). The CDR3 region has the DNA TGTGCCAGCAGTTTTCTAGCGGGAGATTACGAGCAGTACTTC. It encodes CASSFLAGDYEQYF.

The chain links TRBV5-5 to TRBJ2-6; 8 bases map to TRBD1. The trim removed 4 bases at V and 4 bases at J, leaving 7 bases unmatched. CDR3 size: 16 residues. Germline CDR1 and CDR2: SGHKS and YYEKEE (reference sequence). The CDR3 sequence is CASSTEDRAGANVLTF. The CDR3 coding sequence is TGTGCCAGCAGCACCGAGGACAGGGCCGGGGCCAACGTCCTGACTTTC.

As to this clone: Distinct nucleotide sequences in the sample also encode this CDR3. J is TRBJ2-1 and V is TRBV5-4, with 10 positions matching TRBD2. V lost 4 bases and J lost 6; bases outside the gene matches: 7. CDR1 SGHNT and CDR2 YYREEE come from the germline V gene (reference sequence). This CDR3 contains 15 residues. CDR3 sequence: CASSLVASGSNEQFF. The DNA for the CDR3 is TGTGCCAGCAGCCTGGTGGCTAGCGGGAGCAATGAGCAGTTCTTC.

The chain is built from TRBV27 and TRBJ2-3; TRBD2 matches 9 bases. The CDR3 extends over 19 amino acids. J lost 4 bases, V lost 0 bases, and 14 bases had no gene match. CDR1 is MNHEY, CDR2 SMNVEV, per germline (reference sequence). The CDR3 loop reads CASSLSGGLAGPLSDTQYF. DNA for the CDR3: TGTGCCAGCAGTTTATCCGGGGGGCTAGCGGGACCACTTTCAGATACGCAGTATTTT.

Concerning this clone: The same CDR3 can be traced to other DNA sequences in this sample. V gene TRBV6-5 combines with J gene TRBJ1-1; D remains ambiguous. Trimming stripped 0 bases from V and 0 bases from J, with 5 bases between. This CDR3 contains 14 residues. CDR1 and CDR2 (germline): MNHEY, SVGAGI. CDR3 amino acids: CASSYSALNTEAFF. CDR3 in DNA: TGTGCCAGCAGTTACTCCGCTTTGAACACTGAAGCTTTCTTT.

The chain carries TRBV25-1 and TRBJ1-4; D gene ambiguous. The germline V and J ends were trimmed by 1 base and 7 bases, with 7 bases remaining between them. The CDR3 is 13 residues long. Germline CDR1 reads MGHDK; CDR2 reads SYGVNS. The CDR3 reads CASSEWTAEKLFF. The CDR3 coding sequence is TGTGCCAGCAGTGAATGGACGGCTGAAAAACTGTTTTTT.

This CDR3 reads CASSPYVLAGPPGYF. The DNA of the CDR3 is TGTGCCAGCTCACCATACGTTTTAGCGGGCCCCCCCGGCTACTTC. This chain joins TRBV18 and TRBJ2-4; 7 bases match TRBD2. The J segment lost 16 bases and the V segment lost 2 bases, leaving 17 bases of the junction unmatched. From germline, CDR1 is KGHSH and CDR2 LQKENI. There are 15 residues in the CDR3.

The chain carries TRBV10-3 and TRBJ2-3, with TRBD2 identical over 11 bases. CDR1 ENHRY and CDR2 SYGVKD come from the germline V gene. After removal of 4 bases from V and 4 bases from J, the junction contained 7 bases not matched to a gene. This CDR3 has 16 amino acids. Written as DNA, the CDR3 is TGTGCCATCAGTGCCACTAGCGGGAGTCTCGCAGATACGCAGTATTTT. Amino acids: CAISATSGSLADTQYF.

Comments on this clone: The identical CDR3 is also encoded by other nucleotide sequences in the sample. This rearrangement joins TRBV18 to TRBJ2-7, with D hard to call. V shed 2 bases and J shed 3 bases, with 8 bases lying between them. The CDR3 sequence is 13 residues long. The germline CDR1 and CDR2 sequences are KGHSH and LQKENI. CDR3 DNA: TGTGCCAGCTCACCAAGCATGGGCTACGAGCAGTACTTC. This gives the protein CASSPSMGYEQYF.

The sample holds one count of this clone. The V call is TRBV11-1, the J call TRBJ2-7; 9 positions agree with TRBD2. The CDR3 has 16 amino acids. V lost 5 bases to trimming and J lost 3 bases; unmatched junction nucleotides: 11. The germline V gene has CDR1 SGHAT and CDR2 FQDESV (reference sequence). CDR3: CASSPMSGTSIYEQYF. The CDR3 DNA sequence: TGTGCCAGCAGCCCCATGTCCGGGACTAGCATCTACGAGCAGTACTTC. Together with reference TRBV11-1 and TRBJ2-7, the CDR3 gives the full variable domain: EAEVAQSPRYKITEKSQAVAFWCDPISGHATLYWYRQILGQGPELLVQFQDESVVDDSQLPKDRFSAERLKGVDSTLKIQPAELGDSAMYLCASSPMSGTSIYEQYFGPGTRLTVT.

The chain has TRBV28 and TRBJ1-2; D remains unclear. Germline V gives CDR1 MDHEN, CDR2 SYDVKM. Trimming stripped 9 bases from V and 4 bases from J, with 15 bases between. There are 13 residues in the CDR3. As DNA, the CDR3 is TGTGCCAGTTTCTTACCCTCAGTCTATGGCTACACCTTC. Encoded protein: CASFLPSVYGYTF.

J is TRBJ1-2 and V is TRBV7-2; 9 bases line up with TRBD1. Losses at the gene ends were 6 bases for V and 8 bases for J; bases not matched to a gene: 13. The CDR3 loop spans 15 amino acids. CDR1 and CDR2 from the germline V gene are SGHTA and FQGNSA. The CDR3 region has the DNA TGTGCCAGCAGGACAATTCAGGGACAGGGAAGAGGCTACACCTTC. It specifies CASRTIQGQGRGYTF.

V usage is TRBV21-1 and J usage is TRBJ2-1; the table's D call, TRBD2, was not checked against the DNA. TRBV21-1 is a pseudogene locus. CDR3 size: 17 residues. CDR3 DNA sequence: TGTGCCAGCAGCACCTCAGGTGGGGTTCTAGCGAACAATGAGCAGTTCTTC. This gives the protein CASSTSGGVLANNEQFF.

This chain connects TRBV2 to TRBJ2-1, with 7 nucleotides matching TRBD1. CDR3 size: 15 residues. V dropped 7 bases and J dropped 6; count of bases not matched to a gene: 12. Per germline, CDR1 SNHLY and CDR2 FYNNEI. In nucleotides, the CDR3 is TGTGCCAGCAAGACGCGGTTGACAGGGAGCAATGAGCAGTTCTTC. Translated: CASKTRLTGSNEQFF. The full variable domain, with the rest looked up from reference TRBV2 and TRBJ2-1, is EPEVTQTPSHQVTQMGQEVILRCVPISNHLYFYWYRQILGQKVEFLVSFYNNEISEKSEIFDDQFSVERPDGSNFTLKIRSTKLEDSAMYFCASKTRLTGSNEQFFGPGTRLTVL.

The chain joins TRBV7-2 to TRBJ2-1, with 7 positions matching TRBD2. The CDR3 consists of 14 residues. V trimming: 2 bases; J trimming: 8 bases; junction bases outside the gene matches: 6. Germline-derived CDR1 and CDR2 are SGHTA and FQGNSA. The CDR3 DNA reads TGTGCCAGCAGCTTAACACTAGCGTGGGATGAGCAGTTCTTC. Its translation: CASSLTLAWDEQFF.

The CDR3 nucleotides read TGCAGCGTAGTAGCGGGAGGGCGGGACAATGAGCAGTTCTTC. Protein product: CSVVAGGRDNEQFF. This sequence joins TRBV29-1 and TRBJ2-1; TRBD2 agrees at 11 bases. The CDR3 runs to 14 residues. Germline CDR1 reads SQVTM; CDR2 reads ANQGSEA. The ends lost 6 bases at V and 5 bases at J; junction bases unmatched: 6.

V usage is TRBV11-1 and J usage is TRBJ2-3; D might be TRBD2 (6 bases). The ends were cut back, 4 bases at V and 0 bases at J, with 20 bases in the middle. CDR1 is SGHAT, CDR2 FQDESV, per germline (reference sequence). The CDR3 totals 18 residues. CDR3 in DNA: TGTGCCAGCAGCTCCCACTCAGGAGGGACTGAAAGCACAGATACGCAGTATTTT. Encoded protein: CASSSHSGGTESTDTQYF.